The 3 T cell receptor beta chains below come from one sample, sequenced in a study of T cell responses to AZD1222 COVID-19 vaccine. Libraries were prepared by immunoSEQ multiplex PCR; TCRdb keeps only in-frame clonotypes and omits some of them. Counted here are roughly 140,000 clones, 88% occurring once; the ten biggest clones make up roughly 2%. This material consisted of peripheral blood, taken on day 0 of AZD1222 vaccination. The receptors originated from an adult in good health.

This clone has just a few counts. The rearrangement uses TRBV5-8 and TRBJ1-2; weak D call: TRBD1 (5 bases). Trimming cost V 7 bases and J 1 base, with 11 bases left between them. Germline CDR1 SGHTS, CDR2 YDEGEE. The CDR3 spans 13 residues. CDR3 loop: CASGQGSNYGYTF. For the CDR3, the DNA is TGTGCCAGCGGGCAGGGAAGTAACTATGGCTACACCTTC. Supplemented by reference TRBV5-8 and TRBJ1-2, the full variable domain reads EAGVTQSPTHLIKTRGQQATLRCSPISGHTSVYWYQQALGLGLQFLLWYDEGEERNRGNFPPRFSGRQFPNYSSELNVNALELEDSALYLCASGQGSNYGYTFGSGTRLTVV.

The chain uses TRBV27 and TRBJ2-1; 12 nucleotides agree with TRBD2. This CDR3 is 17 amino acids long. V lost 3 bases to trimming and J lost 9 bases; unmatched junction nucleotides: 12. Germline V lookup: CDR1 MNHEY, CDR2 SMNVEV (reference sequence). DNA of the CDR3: TGTGCCAGCAGTTTCCGTTTGGGTTTACTAGCGGGAGGTGAGCAGTTCTTC. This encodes CASSFRLGLLAGGEQFF.

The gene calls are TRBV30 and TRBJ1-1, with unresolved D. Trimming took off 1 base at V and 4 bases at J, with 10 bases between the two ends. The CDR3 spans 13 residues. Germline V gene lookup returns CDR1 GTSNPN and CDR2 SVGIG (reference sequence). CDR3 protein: CAWSAALGTEAFF. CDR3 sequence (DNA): TGTGCCTGGAGTGCGGCGTTAGGCACTGAAGCTTTCTTT.